These 16 T cell receptor beta chains were sequenced from one sample in a study of beta chain features in type 1 diabetes. Expressed TCRB transcripts were sequenced, since all the RNA that had been isolated was reverse transcribed. The method was immunoSEQ multiplex PCR; TCRdb's version includes in-frame clones alone and lacks a portion of them. The sample yields hundreds of thousands of clones, roughly 14% seen once. The sequencing sample was made of naive CD4+ T cells from blood. The receptors stem from a woman in her thirties or forties in good health.

The rearrangement links TRBV5-4 to TRBJ1-2, with D unclear. CDR1 is SGHNT, CDR2 YYREEE, per germline (reference sequence). The V and J ends lost 0 bases and 3 bases respectively, with 9 bases between them. This CDR3 spans 14 amino acids. The CDR3 DNA is TGTGCCAGCAGCTTGGTTGGGCAGTACTATGGCTACACCTTC. This codes for CASSLVGQYYGYTF.

The rearrangement uses TRBV7-9 and TRBJ1-1; TRBD1 matches 9 bases. Germline CDR1 and CDR2: SEHNR and FQNEAQ (reference sequence). V shed 1 base, J shed 3 bases, and the junction held 0 bases outside the gene matches. This CDR3 has 14 residues. CDR3 residues: CASSLGTGDTEAFF. The CDR3 DNA reads as TGTGCCAGCAGCTTAGGGACAGGGGACACTGAAGCTTTCTTT.

This clone was found a few times. This rearrangement joins TRBV7-2 to TRBJ1-5, with 7 bases identical to TRBD1. This CDR3 contains 17 residues. Germline trimming cut 2 bases from V and 5 bases from J; bases unmatched to any gene: 12. CDR1 is SGHTA and CDR2 is FQGNSA in the germline V gene. The CDR3 here is CASSLLVWDRGHQPQHF. The CDR3 DNA follows: TGTGCCAGCAGCTTATTGGTGTGGGACAGAGGCCATCAGCCCCAGCATTTT.

This clone has only a few counts. V usage is TRBV4-1 and J usage is TRBJ2-3, with 7 positions matching TRBD2. Germline V gives CDR1 MGHRA, CDR2 YSYEKL. This CDR3 is 18 amino acids long. Trimming at V came to 1 base and at J to 4 bases, leaving 14 bases not matched to a gene. CDR3 bases: TGCGCCAGCAGCCAAGTACGATTTCTAGCGGTCCTGGCAGATACGCAGTATTTT. Translated, it gives CASSQVRFLAVLADTQYF.

This chain uses TRBV5-6 with TRBJ1-2; D may be TRBD1 (5 bases). CDR1 SGHDT and CDR2 YYEEEE come from the germline V gene. The V and J ends lost 5 bases and 4 bases respectively, with 15 bases between them. The CDR3 consists of 14 residues. The CDR3, as DNA: TGTGCCAGCAGAGGGCCGGGGACTCTCTATGGCTACACCTTC. Translating gives CASRGPGTLYGYTF.

V and J are TRBV4-3 and TRBJ1-4; TRBD1 is a possible D gene (5 bases). CDR3 length equals 16 residues. The ends were cut back, 4 bases at V and 1 base at J, with 13 bases in the middle. Looked up from germline, CDR1 is LGHNA and CDR2 is YSLEER. The chain's CDR3 is CASSRGDQRTNEKLFF. The CDR3 nucleotides are TGCGCCAGCAGCCGGGGGGATCAGAGAACTAATGAAAAACTGTTTTTT.

J is TRBJ1-1 and V is TRBV25-1; possibly TRBD1 for D (5 bases). Germline values: CDR1 MGHDK, CDR2 SYGVNS. The CDR3 spans 13 residues. The V gene lost 8 bases and the J gene lost 4 bases, with 14 bases spanning the gap. CDR3 DNA sequence: TGTGCCAGCCGGGGGGGGGATGGCACTGAAGCTTTCTTT. Its translation is CASRGGDGTEAFF. The full variable domain, with the rest looked up from reference TRBV25-1 and TRBJ1-1, is EADIYQTPRYLVIGTGKKITLECSQTMGHDKMYWYQQDPGMELHLIHYSYGVNSTEKGDLSSESTVSRIRTEHFPLTLESARPSHTSQYLCASRGGDGTEAFFGQGTRLTVV.

This clone was counted between two and nine times. This chain uses TRBV6-5 with TRBJ2-2; unclear D gene. V lost 3 bases, J lost 2 bases, and 4 bases lay in between. CDR3 length: 13 residues. CDR1 is MNHEY, CDR2 SVGAGI, per germline. The CDR3 loop is CASSYQNTGELFF. The CDR3 DNA sequence: TGTGCCAGCAGTTATCAAAACACCGGGGAGCTGTTTTTT.

There are a few counts of this clone. This chain connects TRBV4-1 to TRBJ2-5; D possibly corresponds to TRBD1 (5 bases). V lost 1 base to trimming and J lost 5 bases, with 20 bases between them. CDR3 size: 17 residues. The germline gives CDR1 MGHRA, CDR2 YSYEKL. This CDR3 is CASSQVGPRMSRETQYF. The CDR3 DNA reads as TGCGCCAGCAGCCAAGTGGGGCCCCGAATGAGTCGGGAGACCCAGTACTTC.

A few counts support this clone. The V call is TRBV2, the J call TRBJ2-7; D gene unclear. Deletions cut 7 bases from V and 3 bases from J, with 13 bases between. Germline lookup yields CDR1 SNHLY and CDR2 FYNNEI. The length of the CDR3 is 13 residues. The CDR3 here is CASISWSDYEQYF. The DNA for the CDR3 is TGTGCCAGCATTAGCTGGAGTGACTACGAGCAGTACTTC.

This clone has a handful of counts. J is TRBJ2-6 and V is TRBV18; 9 nucleotides agree with TRBD2. In germline, CDR1 is KGHSH, CDR2 LQKENI. The CDR3 sequence is 18 residues long. V lost 2 bases and J lost 0; bases outside the gene matches: 5. The CDR3 spells CASSPTTSGSSGANVLTF. In DNA form, the CDR3 reads TGTGCCAGCTCACCAACGACTAGCGGAAGCTCTGGGGCCAACGTCCTGACTTTC.

This sequence joins TRBV19 and TRBJ2-3; 9 bases agree with TRBD2. Looked up from germline, CDR1 is LNHDA and CDR2 is SQIVND (reference sequence). The CDR3 sequence is 15 residues long. Unmatched junction bases numbered 10, after V lost 10 bases and J lost 2 bases. The CDR3 here is CATSPLAGLTDTQYF. Written as DNA, the CDR3 is TGTGCCACCAGCCCCCTAGCGGGGCTCACAGATACGCAGTATTTT.

The table lists this clone with a few counts. The V and J genes are TRBV5-1 and TRBJ2-7; 7 nucleotides match TRBD1. V shed 0 bases and J 0 bases; nucleotides not matched to a gene: 3. Germline CDR1 is SGHRS and CDR2 is YFSETQ. The CDR3 extends over 15 amino acids. The CDR3: CASSLGSGGSYEQYF. As DNA, the CDR3 is TGCGCCAGCAGCTTGGGGTCAGGGGGCTCCTACGAGCAGTACTTC.

J is TRBJ2-1 and V is TRBV12-5, with 9 bases identical to TRBD1. The CDR3 length is 17 residues. V was pared by 0 bases and J by 1 base, with 4 bases of the junction left unmatched. The germline V gene encodes CDR1 LGHNT and CDR2 FRNRAP. For the CDR3, the DNA is TGTGCTAGTGGTTTGGTTTTGGGACAGGGATCCTACAATGAGCAGTTCTTC. It translates to CASGLVLGQGSYNEQFF. Full variable domain (remainder filled in from reference TRBV12-5 and TRBJ2-1): DARVTQTPRHKVTEMGQEVTMRCQPILGHNTVFWYRQTMMQGLELLAYFRNRAPLDDSGMPKDRFSAEMPDATLATLKIQPSEPRDSAVYFCASGLVLGQGSYNEQFFGPGTRLTVL.

The chain links TRBV6-1 to TRBJ1-6; possibly TRBD1 for D (6 bases). Germline V gene data show CDR1 as MNHNS and CDR2 as SASEGT. The CDR3 spans 14 residues. Trimming stripped 7 bases from V and 7 bases from J, with 14 bases between. The CDR3 bases are TGTGCCAGCAATCGCGGGGGCCAAAATTCACCCCTCCACTTT. This gives the protein CASNRGGQNSPLHF.

This rearrangement joins TRBV6-1 to TRBJ2-1; the match to TRBD2 covers 8 bases. The CDR3 has 13 residues. Germline CDR1 reads MNHNS; CDR2 reads SASEGT. The V gene end was trimmed by 8 bases and the J gene end by 13 bases; junction bases not matched to a gene: 13. In DNA form, the CDR3 reads TGTGCCAGCTTGAACGGGGGGGCCTCGGATCAGTTCTTC. This sequence encodes CASLNGGASDQFF.